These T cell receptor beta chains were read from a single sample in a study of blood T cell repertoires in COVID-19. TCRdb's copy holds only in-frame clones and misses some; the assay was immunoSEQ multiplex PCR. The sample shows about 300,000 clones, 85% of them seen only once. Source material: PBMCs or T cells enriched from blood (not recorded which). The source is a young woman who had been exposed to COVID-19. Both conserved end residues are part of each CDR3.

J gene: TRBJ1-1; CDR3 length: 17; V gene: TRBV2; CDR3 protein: CAIPKGGTGGMNTEAFF
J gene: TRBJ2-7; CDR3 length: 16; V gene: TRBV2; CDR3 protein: CASSVGQGIRVYEQYF
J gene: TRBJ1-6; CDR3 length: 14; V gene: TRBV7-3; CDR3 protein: CASSFGDGGSPLHF
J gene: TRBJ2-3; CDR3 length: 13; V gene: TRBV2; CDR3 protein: CASSEGDQRRQYF
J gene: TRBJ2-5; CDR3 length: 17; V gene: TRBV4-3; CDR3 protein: CASSQDRAGGLGETQYF
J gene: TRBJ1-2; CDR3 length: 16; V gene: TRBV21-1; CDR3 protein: CASSKVACPLNYGYTF
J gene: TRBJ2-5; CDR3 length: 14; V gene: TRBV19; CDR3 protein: CASSMAGLEETQYF
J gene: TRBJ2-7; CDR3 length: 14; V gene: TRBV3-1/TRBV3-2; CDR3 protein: CASSPRVLPYEQYF
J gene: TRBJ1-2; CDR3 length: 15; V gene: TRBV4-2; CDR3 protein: CASSQAPLNNYGYTF
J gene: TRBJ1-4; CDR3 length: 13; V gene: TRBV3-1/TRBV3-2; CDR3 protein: CASSPVGGPQLFF
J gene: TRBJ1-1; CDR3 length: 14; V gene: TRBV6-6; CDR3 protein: CASIETGLGGEAFF
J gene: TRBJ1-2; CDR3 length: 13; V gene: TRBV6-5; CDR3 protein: CASRGQGPYGYTF
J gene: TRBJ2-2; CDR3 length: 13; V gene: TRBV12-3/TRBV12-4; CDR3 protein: CATQRVNTGELFF
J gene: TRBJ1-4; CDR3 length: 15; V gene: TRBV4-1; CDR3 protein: CASSQRQGAGEKLFF
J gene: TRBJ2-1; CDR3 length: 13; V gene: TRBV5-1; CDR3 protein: CASSLPLNNEQFF
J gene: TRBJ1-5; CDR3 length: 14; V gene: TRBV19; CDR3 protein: CASSTRGTGLHQHF
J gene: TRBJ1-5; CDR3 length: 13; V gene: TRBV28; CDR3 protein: CASSSPGSQPQHF
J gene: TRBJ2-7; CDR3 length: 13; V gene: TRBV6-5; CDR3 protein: CASRDDTTYEQYF
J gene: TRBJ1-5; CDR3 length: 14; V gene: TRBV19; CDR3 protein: CASTLDRDNQPQHF
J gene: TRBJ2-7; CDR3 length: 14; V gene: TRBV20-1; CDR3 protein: CSASRPGSYYEQYF
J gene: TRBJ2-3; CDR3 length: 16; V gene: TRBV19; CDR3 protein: CASSKMRRQSTDTQYF
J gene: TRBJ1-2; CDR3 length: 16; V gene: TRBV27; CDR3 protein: CASSLLGDRVNYGYTF
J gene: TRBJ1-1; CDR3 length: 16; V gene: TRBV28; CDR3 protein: CASTLRQALGGTEAFF
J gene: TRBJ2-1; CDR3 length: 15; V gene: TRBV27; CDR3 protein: CASRPGLGRYNEQFF
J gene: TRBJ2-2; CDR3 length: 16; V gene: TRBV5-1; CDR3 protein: CASSPGTSDYTGELFF
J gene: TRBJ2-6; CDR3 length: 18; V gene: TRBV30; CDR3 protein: CAWSVGTAFGSGANVLTF
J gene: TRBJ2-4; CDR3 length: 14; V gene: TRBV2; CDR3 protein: CASSVNRAGNIQYF
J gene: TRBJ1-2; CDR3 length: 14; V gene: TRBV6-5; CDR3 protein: CASSYGYRSKGYTF
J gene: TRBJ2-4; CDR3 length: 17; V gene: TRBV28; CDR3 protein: CASSLYHRQGKKNIQYF
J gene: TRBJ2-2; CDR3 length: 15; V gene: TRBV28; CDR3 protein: CASSLGDRTTGELFF
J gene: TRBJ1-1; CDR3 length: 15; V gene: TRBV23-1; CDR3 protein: CASSFGQGAHTEAFF